Described below is a single T cell receptor (beta chain) sequence and its context. Its antigen is undetermined. Per the germline V gene, CDR1 is SQVTM and CDR2 is ANQGSEA. The junction had 20 bases not matched to a gene; V was cut back by 6 bases and J by 2 bases. The CDR3 spans 18 residues. The data originate from a study of T cell repertoires in cytomegalovirus infection. General study findings and limits: Predominance within the ex vivo response was attributable to HLA-C-restricted CMV-specific TCR beta clonotypes.

TCRdb re-analysed the reads in MiXCR, keeping a single row per CDR3 protein. The table includes roughly 570,000 distinct CDR3 sequences, approximately 40% detected once. Source: cultured PBMCs, taken from culture after CMV antigen stimulation. The J gene is TRBJ2-5, the V gene TRBV29-1, with TRBD2 matching 8 bases. This clonotype originated in a human donor in good health (CMV status not recorded). Some clones in this sample may be carry-over from other donors' samples. The CDR3 loop is CSVLSRGGVWNSQETQYF. CDR3 bases: TGCAGCGTCCTTAGCCGGGGGGGGGTTTGGAATTCACAAGAGACCCAGTACTTC.